Listed below are T cell receptor beta chains from one sample, sequenced in a study of OX40 agonist ivuxolimab in advanced cancers. Libraries were prepared by immunoSEQ multiplex PCR; TCRdb keeps only in-frame clonotypes and omits some of them. This sample carries tens of thousands of clones, 89% of them seen once, and the ten largest clones take more than 0.3%. The sequencing used CD4+ or CD8+ T cells sorted from blood, collected in a trial of the OX40 agonist ivuxolimab. The origin of the receptors is an adult with an advanced solid tumor such as melanoma, head and neck, liver or kidney cancer. The CDR3 runs from the conserved cysteine through the conserved F or W. D genes are given only for firm matches. Clone size is shown for a subset of rows, as once, few, many or a class of expanded clone.

cdr3_length | j_call | v_call | d_call | clone_size | cdr3_aa | cdr3_nt
15 | TRBJ1-5 | TRBV7-9 | NA | NA | CASNLGGDSNQPQHF | TGTGCCAGCAACTTAGGAGGGGATAGCAATCAGCCCCAGCATTTT
17 | TRBJ2-5 | TRBV10-3 | NA | NA | CAISESFGKGERETQYF | TGTGCCATCAGTGAGTCATTCGGGAAGGGGGAGCGAGAGACCCAGTACTTC
15 | TRBJ1-3 | TRBV7-9 | NA | NA | CASSLARSSGNTIYF | TGTGCCAGCAGCTTAGCCAGGAGCTCTGGAAACACCATATATTTT
14 | TRBJ1-2 | TRBV6-6 | TRBD1 | NA | CASNTGGAGYGYTF | TGTGCCAGCAATACAGGGGGCGCCGGCTATGGCTACACCTTC
17 | TRBJ2-3 | TRBV7-2 | TRBD1 | NA | CASTTMSGRTGAFVQYF | TGTGCCAGCACCACAATGAGTGGGAGGACAGGGGCATTCGTGCAGTATTTT
18 | TRBJ2-1 | TRBV28 | TRBD1 | NA | CASSLYHSTGGAYNEQFF | TGTGCCAGCAGTTTGTACCACTCTACAGGGGGCGCGTACAATGAGCAGTTCTTC
14 | TRBJ2-5 | TRBV4-1 | NA | NA | CASSQTKESGTQYF | TGCGCCAGCAGCCAAACCAAGGAGTCCGGGACCCAGTACTTC
16 | TRBJ2-1 | TRBV5-4 | TRBD2 | few | CASSSTKTSGYNEQFF | TGTGCCAGCAGCTCGACAAAGACTAGCGGCTACAATGAGCAGTTCTTC
15 | TRBJ1-5 | TRBV11-2 | TRBD1 | once | CASSLGGQGHQPQHF | TGTGCCAGCAGCTTAGGGGGACAGGGCCATCAGCCCCAGCATTTT
12 | TRBJ1-6 | TRBV7-9 | NA | NA | CASSFGNSPLHF | TGTGCCAGCAGCTTTGGTAATTCACCCCTCCACTTT
12 | TRBJ1-5 | TRBV6-1 | NA | once | CASSTGRPAEIF | TGTGCCAGCAGTACCGGTAGGCCTGCAGAGATTTTT
15 | TRBJ2-2 | TRBV18 | NA | NA | CASSLGLGDTGELFF | TGTGCCAGCTCACTGGGGCTAGGAGACACCGGGGAGCTGTTTTTT
14 | TRBJ2-7 | TRBV2 | NA | once | CASSRQSTPNEQYF | TGTGCCAGCAGTCGACAGTCTACTCCTAACGAGCAGTACTTC
15 | TRBJ2-2 | TRBV11-3 | NA | NA | CASSLPGESTGELFF | TGTGCCAGCAGCTTACCGGGAGAATCCACCGGGGAGCTGTTTTTT
16 | TRBJ2-1 | TRBV4-2 | TRBD1 | NA | CASSQPGQGRYNEQFF | TGTGCCAGCAGCCAGCCAGGACAGGGTCGCTACAATGAGCAGTTCTTC
12 | TRBJ2-1 | TRBV6-1 | NA | few | CASSAASPYGFF | TGTGCCAGCAGTGCGGCTAGCCCGTATGGATTCTTC
15 | TRBJ2-4 | TRBV2 | NA | NA | CAGGGDPLAKNIQYF | TGTGCCGGAGGGGGGGACCCTCTAGCCAAAAACATTCAGTACTTC
16 | TRBJ2-1 | TRBV11-2 | TRBD2 | NA | CASSLRASGTSSEQFF | TGTGCCAGCAGCTTAAGGGCTAGCGGGACCTCCAGTGAGCAGTTCTTC
17 | TRBJ2-2 | TRBV4-1 | TRBD1 | NA | CASSHTTGTGASGELFF | TGCGCCAGCAGCCACACCACCGGGACAGGGGCAAGCGGGGAGCTGTTTTTT
12 | TRBJ2-5 | TRBV29-1 | NA | NA | CSVDKNQETQYF | TGCAGCGTTGATAAAAACCAAGAGACCCAGTACTTC
12 | TRBJ2-1 | TRBV5-5 | NA | NA | CASSLRQGEQFF | TGTGCCAGCAGCCTGCGGCAGGGGGAGCAGTTCTTC
16 | TRBJ2-1 | TRBV7-2 | TRBD2 | once | CASSPGLAGGSNEQFF | TGTGCCAGCAGCCCGGGACTAGCGGGAGGGAGTAATGAGCAGTTCTTC
14 | TRBJ2-7 | TRBV10-3 | TRBD2 | NA | CAISLSGRDYEQYF | TGTGCCATCAGTTTAAGCGGGAGGGACTACGAGCAGTACTTC
14 | TRBJ1-5 | TRBV12-5 | TRBD1 | NA | CATGQGGSNQPQHF | TGTGCTACGGGACAGGGAGGTAGCAATCAGCCCCAGCATTTT
15 | TRBJ2-1 | TRBV19 | TRBD2 | few | CASSPGTSGNNEQFF | TGTGCCAGTAGTCCCGGGACTAGCGGAAACAATGAGCAGTTCTTC
19 | TRBJ1-2 | TRBV4-1 | NA | NA | CASSQDPLERGVTIYRYTF | TGCGCCAGCAGCCAAGACCCTCTCGAGCGGGGTGTTACTATTTATCGCTACACCTTC
13 | TRBJ2-1 | TRBV10-3 | NA | NA | CASSPLAEHEQFF | TGTGCCTCCTCCCCCCTAGCAGAGCATGAGCAGTTCTTC
13 | TRBJ1-2 | TRBV6-1 | NA | few | CASREGGNYGYTF | TGTGCCAGCAGGGAAGGGGGGAACTATGGCTACACCTTC
13 | TRBJ1-5 | TRBV6-5 | NA | NA | CASSRSGNQPQHF | TGTGCCAGCAGCCGGAGTGGCAATCAGCCCCAGCATTTT
16 | TRBJ2-7 | TRBV9 | TRBD2 | NA | CASSPPGAGVLNEQYF | TGTGCCAGCAGCCCCCCCGGGGCGGGAGTCTTAAACGAGCAGTACTTC
17 | TRBJ2-3 | TRBV7-2 | TRBD2 | NA | CASSLGLAGGGTDTQYF | TGTGCCAGCAGCTTAGGACTAGCGGGAGGGGGCACAGATACGCAGTATTTT
13 | TRBJ1-5 | TRBV30 | NA | NA | CAWTQTADQPQHF | TGTGCCTGGACCCAAACAGCAGATCAGCCCCAGCATTTT
14 | TRBJ2-3 | TRBV7-9 | NA | NA | CASSIGKATDTQYF | TGTGCCAGCAGCATCGGGAAGGCCACAGATACGCAGTATTTT
17 | TRBJ2-3 | TRBV7-6 | TRBD2 | NA | CASSPRLAGGGADTQYF | TGTGCCAGCAGCCCCCGACTAGCGGGAGGGGGGGCAGATACGCAGTATTTT
14 | TRBJ2-1 | TRBV7-2 | NA | NA | CASSLGEDTNEQFF | TGTGCCAGCAGCTTGGGTGAGGATACAAATGAGCAGTTCTTC
16 | TRBJ2-5 | TRBV5-1 | NA | NA | CASSRSLTGSGETQYF | TGCGCCAGCAGCCGCTCACTAACAGGGTCTGGGGAGACCCAGTACTTC
13 | TRBJ2-7 | TRBV2 | NA | NA | CASSDPLDYEQYF | TGTGCCAGCAGTGATCCACTAGATTACGAGCAGTACTTC
14 | TRBJ2-5 | TRBV18 | TRBD1 | NA | CASLPTGVQETQYF | TGTGCCAGCTTACCGACAGGGGTCCAAGAGACCCAGTACTTC
12 | TRBJ2-3 | TRBV6-1 | NA | NA | CASGSRGDTQYF | TGTGCCAGCGGGAGTCGAGGGGATACGCAGTATTTT
11 | TRBJ2-2 | TRBV10-1 | NA | NA | CASSGSGELFF | TGCGCCAGCAGTGGGAGCGGGGAGCTGTTTTTT
16 | TRBJ2-1 | TRBV10-1 | NA | NA | CASSESLGSSYNEQFF | TGCGCCAGCAGTGAGTCGTTAGGAAGCTCCTACAATGAGCAGTTCTTC
11 | TRBJ1-1 | TRBV25-1 | NA | NA | CASSEEGEAFF | TGTGCCAGCAGTGAAGAAGGGGAAGCTTTCTTT
17 | TRBJ2-3 | TRBV15 | TRBD2 | NA | CATSILGLAGAADTQYF | TGTGCCACCAGCATCCTAGGACTAGCGGGAGCTGCAGATACGCAGTATTTT
13 | TRBJ1-1 | TRBV21-1 | NA | NA | CASRRSSRAKAFF | TGTGCCAGCAGGCGCTCAAGCAGGGCCAAAGCTTTCTTT
15 | TRBJ2-3 | TRBV6-6 | NA | NA | CASSQGHPSTDTQYF | TGTGCCAGCAGTCAGGGACATCCGAGCACAGATACGCAGTATTTT
14 | TRBJ1-3 | TRBV5-4 | NA | once | CASSKDGSGNTIYF | TGTGCCAGCAGCAAGGACGGCTCTGGAAACACCATATATTTT
16 | TRBJ1-1 | TRBV18 | NA | NA | CASSPRANGGDTEAFF | TGTGCCAGCTCACCTCGCGCCAATGGGGGGGACACTGAAGCTTTCTTT
14 | TRBJ1-5 | TRBV4-3 | NA | NA | CASSLSGSKGPQHF | TGCGCCAGCAGCCTGTCGGGGTCGAAAGGGCCCCAGCATTTT